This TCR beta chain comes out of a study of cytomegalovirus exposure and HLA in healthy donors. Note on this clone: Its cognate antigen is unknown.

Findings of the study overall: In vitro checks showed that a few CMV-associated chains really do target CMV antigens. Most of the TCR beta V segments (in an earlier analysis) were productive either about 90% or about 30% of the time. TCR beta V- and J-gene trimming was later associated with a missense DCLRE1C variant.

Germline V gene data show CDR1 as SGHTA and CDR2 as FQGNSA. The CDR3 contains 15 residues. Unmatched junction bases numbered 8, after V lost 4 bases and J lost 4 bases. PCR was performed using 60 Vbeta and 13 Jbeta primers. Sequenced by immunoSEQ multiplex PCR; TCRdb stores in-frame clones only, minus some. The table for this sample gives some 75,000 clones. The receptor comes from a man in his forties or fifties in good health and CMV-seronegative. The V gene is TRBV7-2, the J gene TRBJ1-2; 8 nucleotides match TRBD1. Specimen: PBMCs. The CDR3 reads CASSWGGRGLYGYTF. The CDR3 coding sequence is TGTGCCAGCAGCTGGGGAGGCAGGGGGCTCTATGGCTACACCTTC. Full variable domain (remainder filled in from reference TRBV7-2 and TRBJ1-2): GAGVSQSPSNKVTEKGKDVELRCDPISGHTALYWYRQSLGQGLEFLIYFQGNSAPDKSGLPSDRFSAERTGGSVSTLTIQRTQQEDSAVYLCASSWGGRGLYGYTFGSGTRLTVV.